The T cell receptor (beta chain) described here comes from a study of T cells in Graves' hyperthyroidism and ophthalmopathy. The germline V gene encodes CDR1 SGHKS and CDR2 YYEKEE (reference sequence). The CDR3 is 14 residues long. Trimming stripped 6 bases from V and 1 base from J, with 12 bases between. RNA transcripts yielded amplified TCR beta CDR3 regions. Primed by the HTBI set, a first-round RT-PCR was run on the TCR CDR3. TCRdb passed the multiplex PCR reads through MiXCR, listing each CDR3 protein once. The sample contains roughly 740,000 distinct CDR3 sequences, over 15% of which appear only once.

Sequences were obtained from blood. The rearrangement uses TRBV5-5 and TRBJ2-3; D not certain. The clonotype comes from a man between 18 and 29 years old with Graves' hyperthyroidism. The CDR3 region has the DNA TGTGCCAGCAACCCTCGAGGTGGCACAGATACGCAGTATTTT. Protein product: CASNPRGGTDTQYF.